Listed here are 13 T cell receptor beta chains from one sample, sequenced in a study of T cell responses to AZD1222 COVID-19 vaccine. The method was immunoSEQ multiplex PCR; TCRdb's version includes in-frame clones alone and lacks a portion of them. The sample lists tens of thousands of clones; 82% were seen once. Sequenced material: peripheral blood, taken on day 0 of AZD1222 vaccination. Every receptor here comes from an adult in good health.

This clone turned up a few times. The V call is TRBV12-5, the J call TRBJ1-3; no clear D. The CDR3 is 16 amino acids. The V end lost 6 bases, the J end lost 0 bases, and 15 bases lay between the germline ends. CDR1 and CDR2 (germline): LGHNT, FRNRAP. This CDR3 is CASGEHEAYSGNTIYF. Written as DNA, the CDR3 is TGTGCTAGTGGGGAACACGAGGCATACTCTGGAAACACCATATATTTT.

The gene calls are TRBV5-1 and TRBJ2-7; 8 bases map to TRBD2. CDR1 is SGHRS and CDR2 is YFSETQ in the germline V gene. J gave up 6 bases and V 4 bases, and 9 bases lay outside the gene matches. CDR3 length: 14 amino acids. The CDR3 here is CASSKSRGGSEQYF. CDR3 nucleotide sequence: TGCGCCAGCAGCAAGTCCCGGGGGGGCTCCGAGCAGTACTTC.

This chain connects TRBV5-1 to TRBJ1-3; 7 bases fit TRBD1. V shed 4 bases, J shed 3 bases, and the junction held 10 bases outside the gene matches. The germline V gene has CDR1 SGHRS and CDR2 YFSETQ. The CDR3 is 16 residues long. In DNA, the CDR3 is TGCGCCAGCAGCCCTGGTGACAGGGTTGGTGGAAACACCATATATTTT. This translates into CASSPGDRVGGNTIYF.

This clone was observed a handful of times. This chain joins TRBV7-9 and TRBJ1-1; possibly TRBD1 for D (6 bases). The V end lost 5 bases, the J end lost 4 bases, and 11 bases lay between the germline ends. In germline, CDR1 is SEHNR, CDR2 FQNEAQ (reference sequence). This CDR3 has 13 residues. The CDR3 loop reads CASSPQGITEAFF. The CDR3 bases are TGTGCCAGCAGCCCTCAGGGGATCACTGAAGCTTTCTTT.

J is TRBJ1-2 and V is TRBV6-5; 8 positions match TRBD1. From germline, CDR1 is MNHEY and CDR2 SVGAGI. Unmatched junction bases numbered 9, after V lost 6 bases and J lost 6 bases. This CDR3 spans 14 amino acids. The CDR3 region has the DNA TGTGCCAGCAGCCGACAGGGGAGGCTGGATGGCTACACCTTC. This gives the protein CASSRQGRLDGYTF.

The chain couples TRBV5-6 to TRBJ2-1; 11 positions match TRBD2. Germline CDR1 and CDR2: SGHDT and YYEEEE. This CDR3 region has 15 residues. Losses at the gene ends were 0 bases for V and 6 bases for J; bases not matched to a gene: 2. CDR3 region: CASSLELAGANEQFF. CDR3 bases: TGTGCCAGCAGCTTGGAACTAGCGGGGGCCAATGAGCAGTTCTTC.

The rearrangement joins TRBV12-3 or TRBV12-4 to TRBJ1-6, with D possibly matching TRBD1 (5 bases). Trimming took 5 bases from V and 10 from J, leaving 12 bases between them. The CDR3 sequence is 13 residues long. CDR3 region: CASSVGRASPLHF. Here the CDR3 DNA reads TGTGCCAGCAGTGTGGGGCGGGCATCACCCCTCCACTTT.

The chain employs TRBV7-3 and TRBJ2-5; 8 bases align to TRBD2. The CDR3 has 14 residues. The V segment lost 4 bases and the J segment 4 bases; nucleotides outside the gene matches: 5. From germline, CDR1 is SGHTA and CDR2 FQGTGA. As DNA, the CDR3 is TGTGCCAGCAGCTCGGGACTAGAGGGAGAGACCCAGTACTTC. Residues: CASSSGLEGETQYF.

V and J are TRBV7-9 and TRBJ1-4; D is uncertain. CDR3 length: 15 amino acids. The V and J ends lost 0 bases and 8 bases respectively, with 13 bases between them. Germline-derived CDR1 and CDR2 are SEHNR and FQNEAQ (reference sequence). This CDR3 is CASSLATSGSEKLFF. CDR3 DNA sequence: TGTGCCAGCAGCTTAGCAACCTCGGGGAGCGAAAAACTGTTTTTT.

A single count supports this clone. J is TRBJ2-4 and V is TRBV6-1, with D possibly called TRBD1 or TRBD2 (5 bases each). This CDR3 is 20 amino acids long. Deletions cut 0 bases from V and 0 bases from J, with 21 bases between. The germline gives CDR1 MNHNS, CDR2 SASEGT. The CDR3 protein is CASSEALRGVTVPAKNIQYF. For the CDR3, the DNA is TGTGCCAGCAGTGAAGCGTTGAGAGGGGTTACAGTCCCAGCCAAAAACATTCAGTACTTC.

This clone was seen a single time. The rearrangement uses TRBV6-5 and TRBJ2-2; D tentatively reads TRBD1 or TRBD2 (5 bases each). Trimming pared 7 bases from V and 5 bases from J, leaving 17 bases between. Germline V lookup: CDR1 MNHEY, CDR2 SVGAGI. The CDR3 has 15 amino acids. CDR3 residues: CASTYGAGKTGELFF. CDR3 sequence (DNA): TGTGCCAGCACCTACGGGGCCGGGAAAACCGGGGAGCTGTTTTTT.

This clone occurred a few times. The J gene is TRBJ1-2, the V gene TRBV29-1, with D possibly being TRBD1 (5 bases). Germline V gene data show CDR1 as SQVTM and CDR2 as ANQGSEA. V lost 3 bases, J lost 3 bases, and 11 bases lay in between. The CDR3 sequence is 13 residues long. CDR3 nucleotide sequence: TGCAGCGTTGAGGGCAGGGCTGACTATGGCTACACCTTC. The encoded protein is CSVEGRADYGYTF.

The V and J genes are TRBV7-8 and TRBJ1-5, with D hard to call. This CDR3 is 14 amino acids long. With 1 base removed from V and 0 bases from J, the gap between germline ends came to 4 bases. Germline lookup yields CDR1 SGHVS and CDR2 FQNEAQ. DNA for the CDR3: TGTGCCAGCAGCTTAGGCGATAGCAATCAGCCCCAGCATTTT. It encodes CASSLGDSNQPQHF.